What follows are 27 T cell receptor beta chains derived from one specimen sequenced in a study of cytomegalovirus exposure and HLA in healthy donors. PCR involved 60 Vbeta and 13 Jbeta primers. The assay was immunoSEQ multiplex PCR, and TCRdb's table has in-frame clones only and misses some. The repertoire holds just over 150,000 clones, with more than 75% as singletons. What was sequenced was PBMCs. The receptor set was obtained from a woman between 18 and 29 years old in good health and CMV-seronegative.

This clone was seen once. The V call is TRBV9, the J call TRBJ1-1, with TRBD1 identical over 8 bases. V was clipped by 0 bases and J by 8 bases; unmatched bases: 9. CDR1 SGDLS and CDR2 YYNGEE come from the germline V gene. The CDR3 consists of 15 residues. CDR3 sequence (DNA): TGTGCCAGCAGCGTAGCTACGACAGGGGCGATAGAAGCTTTCTTT. Amino acids: CASSVATTGAIEAFF. The variable domain in full, with the rest retrieved from reference TRBV9 and TRBJ1-1, is DSGVTQTPKHLITATGQRVTLRCSPRSGDLSVYWYQQSLDQGLQFLIQYYNGEERAKGNILERFSAQQFPDLHSELNLSSLELGDSALYFCASSVATTGAIEAFFGQGTRLTVV.

This chain joins TRBV4-1 and TRBJ2-4, with TRBD2 matching over 11 bases. The CDR3 length is 19 residues. Germline CDR1 and CDR2: MGHRA and YSYEKL. The V segment lost 2 bases and the J segment 0 bases; nucleotides outside the gene matches: 9. CDR3 sequence reads: CASSQSRLAGFLAKNIQYF. DNA for the CDR3: TGCGCCAGCAGCCAAAGCCGACTAGCGGGGTTTTTAGCCAAAAACATTCAGTACTTC.

This clone was recorded once. The rearrangement uses TRBV7-2 and TRBJ2-1; 11 positions agree with TRBD2. Germline CDR1 is SGHTA and CDR2 is FQGNSA. The CDR3 runs to 16 residues. Trimming took 4 bases from V and 7 from J; bases not matched to a gene: 9. The CDR3 DNA sequence: TGTGCCAGCAGCTCCTTTAGCGGGGGGGGAATGAATGAGCAGTTCTTC. This translates into CASSSFSGGGMNEQFF.

The gene calls are TRBV2 and TRBJ1-1; D is unclear. Deletions cut 6 bases from V and 4 bases from J, with 15 bases between. Germline values: CDR1 SNHLY, CDR2 FYNNEI. The CDR3 extends over 14 amino acids. The CDR3 coding sequence is TGTGCCAGCAGCCCCCATGTGAGCGGCACTGAAGCTTTCTTT. This sequence encodes CASSPHVSGTEAFF.

The chain combines TRBV6-5 with TRBJ1-2, with a possible D match to TRBD1 (5 bases). There are 14 residues in the CDR3. CDR1 and CDR2 (germline): MNHEY, SVGAGI. The V gene lost 8 bases and the J gene lost 2 bases, with 15 bases spanning the gap. The CDR3 reads CASGAAHGNYGYTF. For the CDR3, the DNA is TGTGCCAGCGGGGCAGCACACGGGAACTATGGCTACACCTTC.

V is TRBV11-2 and J is TRBJ2-5; tentatively, D is TRBD1 (6 bases). CDR3 length: 14 amino acids. Germline CDR1 reads SGHAT; CDR2 reads FQNNGV. Trimming removed 5 bases at V and 11 bases at J, with 21 bases between. Here the CDR3 reads CASSKSGTPREQYF. In nucleotides, the CDR3 is TGTGCCAGCAGCAAGTCCGGGACACCTAGGGAGCAGTACTTC.

This chain joins TRBV28 and TRBJ1-4; D not resolved. Trimming cost V 5 bases and J 4 bases, with 11 bases left between them. CDR1 MDHEN and CDR2 SYDVKM come from the germline V gene. This CDR3 contains 14 residues. The DNA for the CDR3 is TGTGCCAGCAGTCCTCTGGGCAGTAATGAAAAACTGTTTTTT. It yields the protein CASSPLGSNEKLFF.

The chain carries TRBV15 and TRBJ2-1, with a weak D call TRBD1 (8 bases). Trimming took off 5 bases at V and 8 bases at J, with 19 bases between the two ends. Germline values: CDR1 LNHNV, CDR2 YYDKDF (reference sequence). The CDR3 has 15 residues. CDR3 nucleotide sequence: TGTGCCACCAGCGACCAGCGGGACAGGCGCGATGAGCAGTTCTTC. Translated: CATSDQRDRRDEQFF.

V is TRBV6-5 and J is TRBJ1-6; D might be TRBD1 (6 bases). Trimming pared 0 bases from V and 9 bases from J, leaving 12 bases between. The CDR3 spans 15 residues. Per germline, CDR1 MNHEY and CDR2 SVGAGI. This CDR3 is CASSYSAGAFSPLHF. CDR3 DNA: TGTGCCAGCAGTTACTCGGCGGGGGCCTTTTCACCCCTCCACTTT.

On this clone: Since no conserved phenylalanine or tryptophan closes the CDR3, a read error is the likely cause. The CDR3 protein is CASSLVRGADYGYTL. DNA for the CDR3: TGCGCCAGCAGCTTGGTCAGGGGCGCCGACTATGGCTACACCCTC. The genes are TRBV5-1 and TRBJ1-2; D might be TRBD1 (6 bases). The CDR3 covers 15 residues. Germline V lookup: CDR1 SGHRS, CDR2 YFSETQ. V was pared by 0 bases and J by 3 bases, with 12 bases between.

The rearrangement links TRBV7-3 to TRBJ2-3; TRBD1 agrees at 10 bases. Germline values: CDR1 SGHTA, CDR2 FQGTGA. The V gene end was trimmed by 7 bases and the J gene end by 9 bases; junction bases not matched to a gene: 19. The CDR3 has 17 residues. The CDR3 loop is CASTLGPRDRGASTQYF. Written as DNA, the CDR3 is TGTGCCAGCACTCTGGGCCCCCGGGACAGGGGCGCTTCAACGCAGTATTTT.

A note on this clone: Germline and junction disagree at one end, which may indicate a read error. The chain joins TRBV6-5 to TRBJ2-7, with 7 bases identical to TRBD1. In germline, CDR1 is MNHEY, CDR2 SVGAGI. This CDR3 comprises 11 residues. In DNA form, the CDR3 reads TGTGCCAGCAGCAACGACAGGGTTGTCGTCTTC. Amino acids: CASSNDRVVVF.

A few counts support this clone. Written as DNA, the CDR3 is TGCAGCGCCCGGAGGCCGCACCTCAGGACAGATACGCAGTATTTT. Its protein is CSARRPHLRTDTQYF. V usage is TRBV29-1 and J usage is TRBJ2-3; D perhaps matches TRBD2 (5 bases). Germline V lookup: CDR1 SQVTM, CDR2 ANQGSEA. This CDR3 region has 15 residues. V lost 7 bases and J 3 bases, leaving 20 bases between the germline ends.

This rearrangement joins TRBV15 to TRBJ2-7; D possibly corresponds to TRBD1 (6 bases). The germline V gene has CDR1 LNHNV and CDR2 YYDKDF (reference sequence). The CDR3 spans 14 residues. V lost 0 bases to trimming and J lost 2 bases, with 8 bases between them. CDR3 residues: CATSREQGPYEQYF. The CDR3 DNA follows: TGTGCCACCAGCAGAGAACAGGGCCCCTACGAGCAGTACTTC.

The gene calls are TRBV7-7 and TRBJ2-1; D uncertain. Trimming took 9 bases from V and 7 from J, leaving 16 bases between them. The CDR3 is made up of 13 amino acids. Germline loops: CDR1 SSHAT, CDR2 FNYEAQ (reference sequence). CDR3 bases: TGTGCCAGTAGTGCGGTAGGAAGAAATGAGCAGTTCTTC. This sequence encodes CASSAVGRNEQFF.

This clone was detected once. The chain uses TRBV15 and TRBJ2-7; 7 positions agree with TRBD1. The germline CDR1 and CDR2 sequences are LNHNV and YYDKDF (reference sequence). The CDR3 loop spans 16 amino acids. The junction had 10 bases not matched to a gene; V was cut back by 3 bases and J by 2 bases. CDR3: CATSRHRGQLPYEQYF. The CDR3 DNA is TGTGCCACCAGCAGGCATCGGGGACAGCTACCCTACGAGCAGTACTTC.

The CDR3 loop reads CASSAWTGGNNEQFF. The DNA for the CDR3 is TGTGCCAGCAGTGCCTGGACAGGGGGCAACAATGAGCAGTTCTTC. The chain uses TRBV2 and TRBJ2-1, with 11 bases fitting TRBD1. The CDR3 is 15 residues long. CDR1 and CDR2 (germline): SNHLY, FYNNEI. V dropped 4 bases and J dropped 5; count of bases not matched to a gene: 4.

This clone was detected once. The J gene is TRBJ1-2, the V gene TRBV28; 7 positions match TRBD1. The germline CDR1 and CDR2 sequences are MDHEN and SYDVKM. This CDR3 is 18 amino acids long. Unmatched junction bases numbered 19, after V lost 5 bases and J lost 4 bases. The CDR3 protein is CASSPMSIWDSPSYGYTF. The CDR3 nucleotides read TGTGCCAGCAGTCCGATGAGTATTTGGGACAGCCCTTCCTATGGCTACACCTTC.

This rearrangement joins TRBV5-1 to TRBJ2-3, with 14 nucleotides matching TRBD2. This CDR3 has 17 residues. V trimming: 0 bases; J trimming: 4 bases; junction bases outside the gene matches: 4. Germline values: CDR1 SGHRS, CDR2 YFSETQ. The CDR3 reads CASSLGLAGGVADTQYF. The CDR3 nucleotides read TGCGCCAGCAGCTTGGGACTAGCGGGGGGGGTTGCAGATACGCAGTATTTT.

The V call is TRBV30, the J call TRBJ1-5, with a possible D match to TRBD1 (6 bases). The CDR3 is made up of 14 amino acids. V shed 5 bases and J shed 2 bases, with 13 bases lying between them. Per the germline V gene, CDR1 is GTSNPN and CDR2 is SVGIG (reference sequence). The CDR3 DNA sequence: TGTGCCTGGGGAGCAGGGGCGCGCAATCAGCCCCAGCATTTT. It codes for CAWGAGARNQPQHF.

CDR3 loop: CASSPGNRVRGDTQYF. The CDR3 nucleotides read TGCGCCAGCAGCCCAGGGAACAGGGTGAGGGGCGATACGCAGTATTTT. The J gene is TRBJ2-3, the V gene TRBV5-1; tentative D call: TRBD1 (6 bases). This CDR3 is 16 amino acids long. Germline loops: CDR1 SGHRS, CDR2 YFSETQ. Trimming shortened V by 4 bases and J by 6 bases, and 21 bases separated the two germline ends.

In its sample, this clone was seen once. The chain joins TRBV6-1 to TRBJ2-7, with D tentatively TRBD1 (5 bases). This CDR3 has 14 residues. Germline V gene lookup returns CDR1 MNHNS and CDR2 SASEGT. Between the trimmed V and J ends, which lost 2 bases and 2 bases, there was a span of 10 bases. The CDR3 region has the DNA TGTGCCAGCAGTGAACAGGGTGAGGCCTACGAGCAGTACTTC. Protein: CASSEQGEAYEQYF.

The rearrangement uses TRBV9 and TRBJ2-1, with TRBD2 matching over 7 bases. The CDR3 consists of 15 residues. Germline V CDR1 and CDR2: SGDLS, YYNGEE. Trimming cost V 0 bases and J 9 bases; bases outside gene matches: 9. CDR3 residues: CASSVGRAGIAEQFF. The CDR3 DNA reads TGTGCCAGCAGCGTAGGACGAGCGGGAATTGCTGAGCAGTTCTTC.

This chain joins TRBV5-1 and TRBJ2-7; 12 bases are shared with TRBD2. The CDR3 has 16 residues. CDR1 and CDR2 (germline): SGHRS, YFSETQ. Germline trimming cut 4 bases from V and 7 bases from J; bases unmatched to any gene: 12. The CDR3 DNA sequence: TGCGCCAGCAGCCCTGGGGCTAGCGGGGGGGCCGGAGAGCAGTACTTC. Translation gives CASSPGASGGAGEQYF.

J is TRBJ2-3 and V is TRBV6-1; a weak D match, TRBD1 (6 bases). Germline V gene sequence: CDR1 MNHNS, CDR2 SASEGT. V was cut by 4 bases and J by 7 bases, with 15 bases left in between. The CDR3 spans 14 residues. CDR3 in DNA: TGTGCCAGCAGTGGTAGGACAGTTTCGAATACGCAGTATTTT. Translating gives CASSGRTVSNTQYF.

The chain uses TRBV6-1 and TRBJ1-2; D is uncertain. Germline V gene data show CDR1 as MNHNS and CDR2 as SASEGT. This CDR3 is 13 amino acids long. Trimming pared 6 bases from V and 7 bases from J, leaving 15 bases between. CDR3 sequence reads: CASRPGEGTGYTF. CDR3 nucleotide sequence: TGTGCCAGCAGACCCGGGGAGGGCACTGGCTACACCTTC.

This clone was seen a few times. CDR3 sequence (DNA): TGTGCCAGCAGCAGATCACAGGGGGGCACAGATACGCAGTATTTT. Amino acid sequence: CASSRSQGGTDTQYF. The rearrangement links TRBV9 to TRBJ2-3; 8 positions match TRBD1. V dropped 4 bases and J dropped 1; count of bases not matched to a gene: 5. Per germline, CDR1 SGDLS and CDR2 YYNGEE. This CDR3 is 15 amino acids long.